These 24 T cell receptor beta chains share one sample of origin, sequenced in a study of OX40 agonist ivuxolimab in advanced cancers. Profiled with immunoSEQ multiplex PCR; TCRdb holds only in-frame clones, not every one. The sample has about 46,000 clones; 70% to 85% are singletons. The material was CD4+ or CD8+ T cells sorted from blood, obtained in a trial of the OX40 agonist ivuxolimab. These receptors all come from an adult with an advanced solid tumor such as melanoma, head and neck, liver or kidney cancer.

This clone was seen a single time. V is TRBV9 and J is TRBJ2-2; no clear D. This CDR3 spans 12 amino acids. Germline V gene data show CDR1 as SGDLS and CDR2 as YYNGEE. V was pared by 4 bases and J by 5 bases, with 6 bases between. The chain's CDR3 is CASSFATGELFF. The CDR3 coding sequence is TGTGCCAGCAGCTTCGCTACCGGGGAGCTGTTTTTT.

This rearrangement joins TRBV9 to TRBJ1-1; unclear D gene. The CDR3 sequence is 13 residues long. V lost 0 bases and J 7 bases, leaving 10 bases between the germline ends. Germline loops: CDR1 SGDLS, CDR2 YYNGEE. Written as DNA, the CDR3 is TGTGCCAGCAGCGTAGGAGAGGAAGGTGAAGCTTTCTTT. Amino acids: CASSVGEEGEAFF. Using reference TRBV9 and TRBJ1-1 for the parts outside the CDR3, the full variable domain is DSGVTQTPKHLITATGQRVTLRCSPRSGDLSVYWYQQSLDQGLQFLIQYYNGEERAKGNILERFSAQQFPDLHSELNLSSLELGDSALYFCASSVGEEGEAFFGQGTRLTVV.

V gene TRBV6-1 combines with J gene TRBJ2-5; TRBD1 aligns across 9 bases. The germline CDR1 and CDR2 sequences are MNHNS and SASEGT. V shed 6 bases, J shed 11 bases, and the junction held 16 bases outside the gene matches. This CDR3 contains 15 residues. The CDR3 loop is CASSPDRGVLGEQYF. The CDR3 coding sequence is TGTGCCAGCAGCCCGGACAGGGGAGTCTTAGGAGAGCAGTACTTC.

V usage is TRBV7-2 and J usage is TRBJ1-1, with D perhaps matching TRBD1 (5 bases). The V gene lost 5 bases and the J gene lost 5 bases, with 9 bases spanning the gap. There are 12 residues in the CDR3. Germline CDR1 is SGHTA and CDR2 is FQGNSA. DNA for the CDR3: TGTGCCAGCAGCGATCAGGGAACTGAAGCTTTCTTT. Amino acids: CASSDQGTEAFF.

This clone has only one observation. The chain recombines TRBV2 with TRBJ2-7; TRBD1 matches at 11 bases. Trimming took 4 bases from V and 3 from J; bases not matched to a gene: 2. Germline CDR1 SNHLY, CDR2 FYNNEI. The CDR3 runs to 14 residues. CDR3 nucleotide sequence: TGTGCCAGCAGTGTCGGGACAGGGGGCTACGAGCAGTACTTC. As protein: CASSVGTGGYEQYF.

The chain combines TRBV9 with TRBJ1-2, with 9 bases lining up with TRBD1. CDR1 and CDR2 (germline): SGDLS, YYNGEE. J lost 4 bases, V lost 6 bases, and 4 bases had no gene match. The CDR3 spans 13 residues. The CDR3 DNA sequence: TGTGCCAGCAACAGGGGGCTTGGCTATGGCTACACCTTC. Its translation is CASNRGLGYGYTF. The full variable domain, with the rest looked up from reference TRBV9 and TRBJ1-2, is DSGVTQTPKHLITATGQRVTLRCSPRSGDLSVYWYQQSLDQGLQFLIQYYNGEERAKGNILERFSAQQFPDLHSELNLSSLELGDSALYFCASNRGLGYGYTFGSGTRLTVV.

This clone was found once. The rearrangement joins TRBV10-2 to TRBJ1-6; D is perhaps TRBD1 (5 bases). Germline V gene lookup returns CDR1 WSHSY and CDR2 SAAADI. Trimming took 6 bases from V and 9 from J, leaving 18 bases between them. CDR3 length: 15 residues. CDR3 residues: CASSLQVGYGSPLHF. Here the CDR3 DNA reads TGCGCCAGCAGCTTACAGGTGGGCTACGGTTCACCCCTCCACTTT.

The V and J genes are TRBV5-1 and TRBJ1-3; TRBD1 agrees at 7 bases. Germline CDR1 is SGHRS and CDR2 is YFSETQ. The CDR3 extends over 15 amino acids. V trimming: 1 base; J trimming: 0 bases; junction bases outside the gene matches: 1. As DNA, the CDR3 is TGCGCCAGCAGCTTGCAGGGGGACTCTGGAAACACCATATATTTT. It translates to CASSLQGDSGNTIYF.

The chain recombines TRBV5-1 with TRBJ2-7, with TRBD1 as a possible D gene (6 bases). The V and J ends lost 4 bases and 1 base respectively, with 15 bases between them. The CDR3 length is 15 residues. The germline V gene has CDR1 SGHRS and CDR2 YFSETQ. The CDR3 is CASSPGAPPSYEQYF. The DNA for the CDR3 is TGCGCCAGCAGCCCAGGGGCGCCACCTTCCTACGAGCAGTACTTC.

J is TRBJ2-5 and V is TRBV18; D is unclear. The CDR3 is made up of 15 amino acids. The germline V and J ends were trimmed by 0 bases and 0 bases, with 8 bases remaining between them. Germline loops: CDR1 KGHSH, CDR2 LQKENI. Here the CDR3 DNA reads TGTGCCAGCTCACCACCGACCTCGTACCAAGAGACCCAGTACTTC. Translated: CASSPPTSYQETQYF.

The chain carries TRBV5-6 and TRBJ2-7, with 10 bases that match TRBD1. CDR1 is SGHDT, CDR2 YYEEEE, per germline. This CDR3 comprises 15 residues. With 4 bases clipped from V and 5 bases from J, the junction kept 9 bases outside the gene matches. The CDR3 region is CASSGGTGVLDEQYF. CDR3 DNA sequence: TGTGCCAGCAGCGGGGGGACAGGGGTGCTAGACGAGCAGTACTTC.

The CDR3 bases are TGTGCCAGCAGTTTCCAACTAGCGACCTACAATGAGCAGTTCTTC. This translates into CASSFQLATYNEQFF. The V call is TRBV11-1, the J call TRBJ2-1; 7 nucleotides align to TRBD2. Germline loops: CDR1 SGHAT, CDR2 FQDESV (reference sequence). J lost 2 bases, V lost 6 bases, and 7 bases had no gene match. The length of the CDR3 is 15 residues.

The table lists this clone with a count of one. The chain links TRBV5-5 to TRBJ2-1, with a weak D call TRBD1 (6 bases). Between the trimmed V and J ends, which lost 4 bases and 3 bases, there was a span of 14 bases. Germline V gene lookup returns CDR1 SGHKS and CDR2 YYEKEE (reference sequence). CDR3 length: 15 residues. The CDR3 protein is CASSRDTTNYNEQFF. The DNA for the CDR3 is TGTGCCAGCAGCCGGGACACTACAAACTACAATGAGCAGTTCTTC.

The chain employs TRBV6-4 and TRBJ1-2; 11 bases agree with TRBD1. V lost 5 bases to trimming and J lost 6 bases; unmatched junction nucleotides: 8. Germline V gene data show CDR1 as MRHNA and CDR2 as SNTAGT. This CDR3 has 15 amino acids. The CDR3 DNA reads TGTGCCAGCAGTCCCGGACAGGGGGCAGTCGATGGCTACACCTTC. Translated: CASSPGQGAVDGYTF.

The gene calls are TRBV27 and TRBJ1-6, with 7 bases aligning to TRBD1. This CDR3 is built from 15 residues. Looked up from germline, CDR1 is MNHEY and CDR2 is SMNVEV (reference sequence). V dropped 2 bases and J dropped 6; count of bases not matched to a gene: 4. CDR3 DNA sequence: TGTGCCAGCAGTTTAATCCCAGGGGGTAATTCACCCCTCCACTTT. This encodes CASSLIPGGNSPLHF.

The rearrangement links TRBV4-1 to TRBJ1-2; D call uncertain. Germline values: CDR1 MGHRA, CDR2 YSYEKL. The CDR3 runs 14 residues. V dropped 0 bases and J dropped 8 bases, with 13 bases sitting between them. The CDR3 here is CASSQDLGRSGYTF. In DNA form, the CDR3 reads TGCGCCAGCAGCCAAGATCTTGGGCGGTCGGGCTACACCTTC.

CDR3 bases: TGTGCCAGCAGCTCCCCTACAAGGGACACCGGGGAGCTGTTTTTT. Its protein is CASSSPTRDTGELFF. This chain joins TRBV11-2 and TRBJ2-2; D uncertain. CDR3 length: 15 amino acids. Germline V lookup: CDR1 SGHAT, CDR2 FQNNGV. Trimming took off 4 bases at V and 3 bases at J, with 12 bases between the two ends.

The V and J genes are TRBV5-1 and TRBJ1-5, with 8 positions matching TRBD1. V lost 0 bases, J lost 5 bases, and 4 bases stayed unmatched. CDR1 is SGHRS, CDR2 YFSETQ, per germline. The CDR3 is 15 residues long. In DNA form, the CDR3 reads TGCGCCAGCAGCTTGGATACAGGGGGGCATCAGCCCCAGCATTTT. This translates into CASSLDTGGHQPQHF.

The rearrangement links TRBV5-3 to TRBJ1-2; D gene ambiguous. TRBV5-3 carries the ORF label, with uncertain function. V was shortened by 5 bases and J by 7 bases, with 18 bases between the two germline ends. This CDR3 has 14 amino acids. CDR3: CARRSGPTESGYTF. For the CDR3, the DNA is TGTGCCAGAAGAAGCGGGCCCACCGAGAGTGGCTACACCTTC.

This clone appeared once. This chain's CDR3 is CAWSVSADQPQHF. In DNA, the CDR3 is TGTGCCTGGAGTGTATCCGCAGATCAGCCCCAGCATTTT. The J gene is TRBJ1-5, the V gene TRBV30; no clear D. V was trimmed by 0 bases and J by 5 bases, leaving 8 bases between them. Germline lookup yields CDR1 GTSNPN and CDR2 SVGIG (reference sequence). The CDR3 covers 13 residues.

The chain links TRBV7-3 to TRBJ2-1; 8 bases are a match to TRBD1. The CDR3 length is 15 residues. V shed 0 bases and J 8 bases; nucleotides not matched to a gene: 6. In germline, CDR1 is SGHTA, CDR2 FQGTGA. The CDR3 loop is CASSLTPGQAYEQFF. The CDR3 nucleotides are TGTGCCAGCAGCTTAACCCCGGGACAGGCCTATGAGCAGTTCTTC.

This chain uses TRBV4-2 with TRBJ2-4; TRBD2 matches at 9 bases. This CDR3 contains 15 residues. With 4 bases clipped from V and 4 bases from J, the junction kept 5 bases outside the gene matches. Germline lookup yields CDR1 LGHNA and CDR2 YNFKEQ. CDR3 loop: CASSPRLAGKNIQYF. CDR3 DNA: TGTGCCAGCAGCCCTCGGCTAGCGGGGAAAAACATTCAGTACTTC.

To note about this clone: Its ends do not fully match the called genes, so a read error is possible. This chain connects TRBV7-6 to TRBJ2-5; D is perhaps TRBD2 (6 bases). This CDR3 is 13 amino acids long. Germline assignment: CDR1 SGHVS and CDR2 FNYEAQ. CDR3 DNA: TGTGCCAGCAGCCTAGCGTACCAAGAGACCCAGTACTTC. Its translation: CASSLAYQETQYF.

This clone was recorded only once. The chain couples TRBV7-8 to TRBJ1-2; no reliable D call. The CDR3 sequence is 15 residues long. Germline V gene sequence: CDR1 SGHVS, CDR2 FQNEAQ. The V end was cut by 5 bases, the J end by 4 bases, with 17 bases between. The CDR3 DNA follows: TGTGCCAGCAGCGTGACCGAGTCCCTTTTCTATGGCTACACCTTC. This translates into CASSVTESLFYGYTF.